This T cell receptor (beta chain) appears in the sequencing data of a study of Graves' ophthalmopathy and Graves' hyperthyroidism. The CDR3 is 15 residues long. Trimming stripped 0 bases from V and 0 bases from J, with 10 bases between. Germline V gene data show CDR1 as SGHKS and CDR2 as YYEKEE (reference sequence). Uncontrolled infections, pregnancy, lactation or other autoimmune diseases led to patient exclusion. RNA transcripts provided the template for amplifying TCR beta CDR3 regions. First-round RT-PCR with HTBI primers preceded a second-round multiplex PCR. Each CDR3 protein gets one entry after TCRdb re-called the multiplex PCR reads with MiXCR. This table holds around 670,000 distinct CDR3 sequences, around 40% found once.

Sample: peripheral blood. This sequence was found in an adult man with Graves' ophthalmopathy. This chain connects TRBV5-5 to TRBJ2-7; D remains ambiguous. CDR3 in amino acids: CASSLGRSSSYEQYF. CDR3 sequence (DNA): TGTGCCAGCAGCTTGGGCCGCTCGAGCTCCTACGAGCAGTACTTC.